These 27 T cell receptor beta chains share one sample of origin, sequenced in a study of T cells in Graves' hyperthyroidism and ophthalmopathy. TCR beta CDR3 region amplification was performed from RNA transcripts. Primed by the HTBI set, a first-round RT-PCR was run on the TCR CDR3. TCRdb passed the multiplex PCR reads through MiXCR, listing each CDR3 protein once. The data contain about 680,000 distinct CDR3 sequences, around a third of them seen just once; the ten biggest clones take up roughly 30%. The sequenced material came from blood. The source of these receptors is a woman in her thirties or forties with Graves' hyperthyroidism.

This clonotype was counted at least ten times. The rearrangement links TRBV7-8 to TRBJ1-3, with no clear D. The CDR3 consists of 15 residues. Germline V gene lookup returns CDR1 SGHVS and CDR2 FQNEAQ. V dropped 5 bases and J dropped 1 base, with 12 bases sitting between them. The CDR3 here is CASSPWGDSGNTIYF. CDR3 nucleotides: TGTGCCAGCAGCCCCTGGGGAGATTCTGGAAACACCATATATTTT.

This clonotype was observed a handful of times. V usage is TRBV3-1 and J usage is TRBJ1-2; D is unresolved. Germline lookup yields CDR1 LGHDT and CDR2 YNNKEL (reference sequence). V lost 1 base and J lost 8, with 11 bases in between. This CDR3 contains 13 residues. CDR3 DNA sequence: TGTGCCAGCAGCCAAGGGAGCTGGGGAGGCTACACCTTC. Amino acids: CASSQGSWGGYTF.

The V call is TRBV20-1, the J call TRBJ1-3; unclear D gene. Per the germline V gene, CDR1 is DFQATT and CDR2 is SNEGSKA (reference sequence). This CDR3 has 14 amino acids. Trimming pared 6 bases from V and 8 bases from J, leaving 20 bases between. CDR3 nucleotides: TGCAGTGCCTCAATCAGGTCTAAGGGCTACACCATATATTTT. This encodes CSASIRSKGYTIYF.

About this clonotype: A clone one base away is much larger, so this may be a read error. V gene TRBV13 combines with J gene TRBJ1-2, with D maybe TRBD1 (6 bases). CDR3 length equals 14 residues. Germline values: CDR1 PRHDT, CDR2 FYEKMQ (reference sequence). The CDR3 DNA is TGTACCAGCAGGAAGAGGGACAAAAGGCATGGCTACACCTTC. It encodes CTSRKRDKRHGYTF.

The J gene is TRBJ2-2, the V gene TRBV29-1; TRBD1 matches at 9 bases. The germline V gene encodes CDR1 SQVTM and CDR2 ANQGSEA. The V and J ends lost 1 base and 3 bases, in that order; junction bases with no gene match: 0. CDR3 size: 14 residues. CDR3 sequence reads: CSVEGQGDTGELFF. As DNA, the CDR3 is TGCAGCGTTGAAGGACAGGGGGACACCGGGGAGCTGTTTTTT.

This clonotype was picked up many times. CDR3 nucleotide sequence: TGTGCCAGCAGCCGATTCGGACCGGGATTTAGCAATCAGCCCCAGCATTTT. It yields the protein CASSRFGPGFSNQPQHF. The rearrangement joins TRBV5-6 to TRBJ1-5; D is unresolved. The CDR3 contains 17 residues. V lost 4 bases to trimming and J lost 0 bases, with 17 bases between them. Germline V gene sequence: CDR1 SGHDT, CDR2 YYEEEE.

This clonotype was recorded once. The chain carries TRBV5-1 and TRBJ2-3; D possibly corresponds to TRBD2 (7 bases). Germline CDR1 SGHRS, CDR2 YFSETQ. V was shortened by 4 bases and J by 0 bases, with 15 bases between the two germline ends. The CDR3 consists of 16 residues. The CDR3 sequence: CASSHGRGASTDTQYF. The CDR3 DNA reads TGCGCCAGCAGCCATGGCCGGGGGGCTAGCACAGATACGCAGTATTTT.

For this clonotype: A read error may explain this, as a much larger clone is one base away. This rearrangement joins TRBV29-1 to TRBJ2-3, with D tentatively TRBD1 (6 bases). V lost 4 bases, J lost 1 base, and 9 bases lay in between. Germline V gene sequence: CDR1 SQVTM, CDR2 ANQGSEA. This CDR3 has 13 residues. The CDR3 DNA reads TGCAGCGTTGCGCGGACAGGCACAGATACGCAGTATTTT. Translation: CSVARTGTDTQYF.

This clonotype was recorded many times. CDR3 region: CASSIRGFHTEAFF. The CDR3 DNA is TGTGCCAGTAGTATTAGAGGCTTTCACACTGAAGCTTTCTTT. V and J are TRBV19 and TRBJ1-1; D is uncertain. The V gene lost 3 bases and the J gene lost 3 bases, with 11 bases spanning the gap. The length of the CDR3 is 14 residues. Germline assignment: CDR1 LNHDA and CDR2 SQIVND (reference sequence).

With respect to this clonotype: A much larger clone differs by one base, so this may be a read error. The chain combines TRBV25-1 with TRBJ1-2; tentatively, D is TRBD1 (5 bases). There are 13 residues in the CDR3. The germline V gene has CDR1 MGHDK and CDR2 SYGVNS. CDR3 loop: CVSSLWGTYGYTF. CDR3 coding DNA: TGTGTCAGCAGTTTATGGGGGACCTATGGCTACACCTTC.

This clonotype was counted at least ten times. This sequence joins TRBV5-1 and TRBJ1-1; a possible D gene is TRBD1 (6 bases). V lost 2 bases and J 5 bases, leaving 13 bases between the germline ends. Per the germline V gene, CDR1 is SGHRS and CDR2 is YFSETQ. The CDR3 sequence is 14 residues long. CDR3 nucleotides: TGCGCCAGCAGCTTAAAGCAGGGGTGGACTGAAGCTTTCTTT. This gives the protein CASSLKQGWTEAFF. The variable domain in full, with the rest retrieved from reference TRBV5-1 and TRBJ1-1, is KAGVTQTPRYLIKTRGQQVTLSCSPISGHRSVSWYQQTPGQGLQFLFEYFSETQRNKGNFPGRFSGRQFSNSRSEMNVSTLELGDSALYLCASSLKQGWTEAFFGQGTRLTVV.

On this clonotype: The final CDR3 position lacks the conserved phenylalanine or tryptophan, pointing to a likely read error. J is TRBJ1-2 and V is TRBV20-1; D is unresolved. This CDR3 comprises 11 residues. The V end was cut by 4 bases, the J end by 9 bases, with 12 bases between. Germline assignment: CDR1 DFQATT and CDR2 SNEGSKA (reference sequence). CDR3 coding DNA: TGCAGTGCTACCAAAATCACAAGCTACACCCTC. Translation: CSATKITSYTL.

This clonotype was seen repeatedly, ten times or more. The V and J genes are TRBV19 and TRBJ1-1; no reliable D call. Per germline, CDR1 LNHDA and CDR2 SQIVND (reference sequence). V lost 3 bases to trimming and J lost 6 bases, with 8 bases between them. The CDR3 contains 12 residues. This chain's CDR3 is CASSIMGAEAFF. For the CDR3, the DNA is TGTGCCAGTAGTATTATGGGAGCTGAAGCTTTCTTT.

This chain uses TRBV7-2 with TRBJ2-6, with D possibly matching TRBD1 (5 bases). The germline V and J ends were trimmed by 9 bases and 0 bases, with 12 bases remaining between them. The CDR3 totals 15 residues. Looked up from germline, CDR1 is SGHTA and CDR2 is FQGNSA. The CDR3 DNA reads TGTGCCAGTAGTATGGGGCACTCTGGGGCCAACGTCCTGACTTTC. This sequence encodes CASSMGHSGANVLTF.

The chain joins TRBV7-2 to TRBJ2-5; either TRBD1 or TRBD2 may fit D (5 bases each). V was shortened by 11 bases and J by 9 bases, with 16 bases between the two germline ends. CDR3 length: 11 amino acids. Germline loops: CDR1 SGHTA, CDR2 FQGNSA. The CDR3 nucleotides are TGTGCCTGCCTCAGAGGGGTGGCCCAGTACTTC. It codes for CACLRGVAQYF.

In this sample, this clonotype turned up many times. The chain uses TRBV10-3 and TRBJ1-1, with 7 bases aligning to TRBD1. This CDR3 spans 13 amino acids. Per germline, CDR1 ENHRY and CDR2 SYGVKD. Trimming at V came to 6 bases and at J to 6 bases, leaving 7 bases not matched to a gene. The CDR3 region has the DNA TGTGCCATCAGCACAGGGGATCGCCCTGAAGCTTTCTTT. Amino acids: CAISTGDRPEAFF.

The rearrangement joins TRBV28 to TRBJ1-2; 10 bases align to TRBD1. This CDR3 is built from 13 residues. With 6 bases clipped from V and 6 bases from J, the junction kept 4 bases outside the gene matches. The germline V gene encodes CDR1 MDHEN and CDR2 SYDVKM. For the CDR3, the DNA is TGTGCCAGCAGGCTCGGGACAGGGGATGGCTACACCTTC. Translating gives CASRLGTGDGYTF.

The V gene is TRBV19, the J gene TRBJ1-2; 7 bases are a match to TRBD1. Germline loops: CDR1 LNHDA, CDR2 SQIVND (reference sequence). This CDR3 has 14 residues. Unmatched junction bases numbered 4, after V lost 6 bases and J lost 0 bases. The CDR3 sequence is CASRRDSTNYGYTF. The CDR3 nucleotides read TGTGCCAGTAGACGGGACAGTACTAACTATGGCTACACCTTC.

This clonotype was seen many times. The chain carries TRBV7-2 and TRBJ1-1, with D perhaps TRBD1 (6 bases). There are 14 residues in the CDR3. Germline V gives CDR1 SGHTA, CDR2 FQGNSA. V lost 6 bases and J 8 bases, leaving 19 bases between the germline ends. In nucleotides, the CDR3 is TGTGCCAGCAGTCAGAATCAACGGGGGCCCGAAGCTTTCTTT. This sequence encodes CASSQNQRGPEAFF.

This clonotype was counted at least ten times. This chain links TRBV25-1 with TRBJ1-1; D remains unclear. V dropped 3 bases and J dropped 5 bases, with 16 bases sitting between them. CDR3 size: 15 residues. Germline lookup yields CDR1 MGHDK and CDR2 SYGVNS. The CDR3 loop is CASSEPTTGSTEAFF. The CDR3 nucleotides are TGTGCCAGCAGTGAGCCGACGACCGGTAGTACTGAAGCTTTCTTT.

This chain joins TRBV20-1 and TRBJ2-5; 10 nucleotides align to TRBD2. Per germline, CDR1 DFQATT and CDR2 SNEGSKA (reference sequence). Trimming cost V 5 bases and J 3 bases; bases outside gene matches: 15. CDR3 size: 17 residues. The CDR3 loop reads CSAPSQRGGSVEETQYF. The CDR3 DNA reads as TGCAGTGCTCCCTCTCAGCGGGGGGGCTCGGTTGAAGAGACCCAGTACTTC.

This clonotype was observed a handful of times. The genes are TRBV7-6 and TRBJ1-2; no firm D call. Deletions cut 5 bases from V and 4 bases from J, with 11 bases between. Germline V CDR1 and CDR2: SGHVS, FNYEAQ. CDR3 length equals 13 residues. The CDR3 spells CASSPRATYGYTF. In DNA form, the CDR3 reads TGTGCCAGCAGCCCCCGGGCAACCTATGGCTACACCTTC.

This clonotype has a single count. V gene TRBV19 combines with J gene TRBJ1-2, with D perhaps TRBD1 (5 bases). Germline values: CDR1 LNHDA, CDR2 SQIVND (reference sequence). This CDR3 is 14 amino acids long. Trimming took 6 bases from V and 8 from J, leaving 19 bases between them. CDR3 DNA: TGTGCCAGTAGCTCCACTGGCAGGGTTCAGGGCTACACCTTC. It specifies CASSSTGRVQGYTF.

The chain combines TRBV29-1 with TRBJ1-4; 10 bases fit TRBD1. The CDR3 length is 13 residues. The germline V gene encodes CDR1 SQVTM and CDR2 ANQGSEA. V was pared by 7 bases and J by 7 bases, with 6 bases of the junction left unmatched. DNA for the CDR3: TGCAGCGCCGAGCGACAGGGGGCTGAAAAACTGTTTTTT. This translates into CSAERQGAEKLFF.

This clonotype has ten or more counts. The rearrangement joins TRBV19 to TRBJ1-5; 8 bases line up with TRBD1. Germline V gene data show CDR1 as LNHDA and CDR2 as SQIVND (reference sequence). This CDR3 has 14 amino acids. Trimming cost V 9 bases and J 4 bases; bases outside gene matches: 8. In nucleotides, the CDR3 is TGTGCCAGCGAAAGCTGGACAGGGAATCAGCCCCAGCATTTT. It encodes CASESWTGNQPQHF.

The table lists this clonotype with many counts. The chain combines TRBV15 with TRBJ1-6; D uncertain. The CDR3 is made up of 15 amino acids. CDR1 is LNHNV, CDR2 YYDKDF, per germline (reference sequence). V lost 0 bases and J 11 bases, leaving 14 bases between the germline ends. The CDR3, as DNA: TGTGCCACCAGCAGAGACGGCCCTCCAGAGGCACCCCTCCACTTT. This sequence encodes CATSRDGPPEAPLHF.

This clonotype occurred many times. The chain combines TRBV29-1 with TRBJ1-4; TRBD1 matches at 9 bases. CDR3 size: 13 residues. CDR1 is SQVTM, CDR2 ANQGSEA, per germline. Trimming cost V 3 bases and J 7 bases; bases outside gene matches: 3. CDR3 sequence (DNA): TGCAGCGTTGAGGGACAGGGAAGTGAAAAACTGTTTTTT. This gives the protein CSVEGQGSEKLFF. Drawing the rest from reference TRBV29-1 and TRBJ1-4, the complete variable domain is SAVISQKPSRDICQRGTSLTIQCQVDSQVTMMFWYRQQPGQSLTLIATANQGSEATYESGFVIDKFPISRPNLTFSTLTVSNMSPEDSSIYLCSVEGQGSEKLFFGSGTQLSVL.